Shown below are 5 T cell receptor beta chains from a single sample sequenced in a study of radiotherapy plus CTLA-4 blockade in lung cancer. Using immunoSEQ multiplex PCR, the repertoire was profiled, and TCRdb retains in-frame clones only, with some absent. Of about 73,000 clones detected, roughly 84% appear once; the ten largest clones hold 35% to 45%. The source was peripheral blood, collected from a patient treated with radiotherapy plus ipilimumab. Every receptor here comes from a human donor with non-small cell lung cancer that progressed on radiotherapy plus ipilimumab.

The chain links TRBV9 to TRBJ2-3, with D hard to call. There are 14 residues in the CDR3. Germline V lookup: CDR1 SGDLS, CDR2 YYNGEE. With 0 bases removed from V and 0 bases from J, the gap between germline ends came to 5 bases. In DNA, the CDR3 is TGTGCCAGCAGCGTAGCGGCTAGCACAGATACGCAGTATTTT. Translation gives CASSVAASTDTQYF.

The chain links TRBV7-9 to TRBJ2-5, with D unclear. Germline lookup yields CDR1 SEHNR and CDR2 FQNEAQ (reference sequence). The CDR3 contains 14 residues. Trimming pared 0 bases from V and 4 bases from J, leaving 9 bases between. The CDR3 reads CASSLAIPGETQYF. CDR3 coding DNA: TGTGCCAGCAGCTTAGCGATCCCAGGAGAGACCCAGTACTTC.

V is TRBV6-1 and J is TRBJ2-4; 7 nucleotides agree with TRBD2. The CDR3 is made up of 13 amino acids. Germline trimming cut 7 bases from V and 8 bases from J; bases unmatched to any gene: 8. Germline assignment: CDR1 MNHNS and CDR2 SASEGT. CDR3 bases: TGTGCCAGCACTCTCCCAGGGAGGGACATTCAGTACTTC. Translating it yields CASTLPGRDIQYF.

J is TRBJ2-5 and V is TRBV5-4, with D possibly called TRBD1 or TRBD2 (6 bases each). CDR3 length equals 14 residues. Trimming removed 0 bases from V and 5 bases from J, with 11 bases in between. Germline CDR1 and CDR2: SGHNT and YYREEE (reference sequence). The chain's CDR3 is CASSLGGARETQYF. CDR3 DNA: TGTGCCAGCAGCTTGGGGGGGGCCCGCGAGACCCAGTACTTC.

The chain recombines TRBV28 with TRBJ1-2; the match to TRBD1 covers 12 bases. With V trimmed by 5 bases and J by 4 bases, 11 bases remained unmatched. CDR1 and CDR2 from the germline V gene are MDHEN and SYDVKM. CDR3 length: 17 amino acids. The CDR3 loop is CASSAPGQGAFSYGYTF. The DNA for the CDR3 is TGTGCCAGCAGTGCACCGGGACAGGGGGCTTTTAGCTATGGCTACACCTTC.